This note documents a single TCR beta chain sequence. The CDR3 length is 15 residues. With 3 bases clipped from V and 5 bases from J, the junction kept 7 bases outside the gene matches. CDR1 and CDR2 from the germline V gene are DFQATT and SNEGSKA (reference sequence). The source of the sample is a study of blood T cell repertoires in COVID-19. About the research overall: There were acute and convalescent COVID-19 samples, and they came from the United States, Italy and Spain. PBMCs, B-cell-depleted T cells, or T cells were the source of the cDNA or gDNA that made up the material.

Original methodology: Amplification of reference gene primers was used by the study to estimate nucleated cell counts. The method was immunoSEQ multiplex PCR; TCRdb's version includes in-frame clones alone and lacks a portion of them. The V and J calls and the clone size are those of that table, but D and trimming were determined from the DNA. Of some 52,000 clones in the sample, around 84% were seen once. The material sequenced was peripheral blood. The origin of this receptor is a human donor in a cohort sampled during active COVID-19. The V and J genes are TRBV20-1 and TRBJ2-3, with 11 nucleotides matching TRBD1. CDR3 nucleotides: TGCAGTGCTAGTGGGGACAGGGGGTTTGGAGATACGCAGTATTTT. This gives the protein CSASGDRGFGDTQYF.